The source of this T cell receptor (beta chain) is a study of blood T cell repertoires in COVID-19. Method: immunoSEQ multiplex PCR; TCRdb's copy keeps in-frame clones and lacks some. The sample yields approximately 330,000 clones, approximately 86% seen once. The CDR3 loop spans 13 amino acids. V was shortened by 1 base and J by 5 bases, with 8 bases between the two germline ends. Germline V gives CDR1 LGHNA, CDR2 YNFKEQ. This TCR was recovered from a man aged 30 to 45 with COVID-19, enrolled during active disease. Sequenced sample: peripheral blood. The V and J genes are TRBV4-2 and TRBJ2-5; perhaps TRBD1 as D (6 bases). Here the CDR3 DNA reads TGTGCCAGCAGCCAAGCCCAGGGGGAGACCCAGTACTTC. Residues: CASSQAQGETQYF.